These T cell receptor beta chains were read from a single sample in a study of T-cell reconstitution after alpha-beta-depleted transplantation in children. TCRdb reprocessed the PCR reads via MiXCR and lists one record per CDR3 protein. Of about 97,000 distinct CDR3 sequences detected, about 5.6% appear once; the ten largest clones hold about 6%. Here the sequenced sample was PBMCs, mostly from graft donor cells, taken 60 days after TCRalphabeta/CD19-depleted stem cell transplant. These receptors were collected from a female patient aged 2-9 years who had a stem cell transplant for Fanconi anemia, so the T cells may come from the graft donor. Both conserved end residues are part of each CDR3. D genes are given only for firm matches. Where a row states a size, it is once, few, many or the class of an expanded clone; other rows omit it.

V: TRBV29-1; size: few; J: TRBJ1-5; D: .; CDR3: CSVRQGNQPQHF; DNA: TGCAGCGTTAGACAGGGCAATCAGCCCCAGCATTTT
V: TRBV7-2; size: many; J: TRBJ2-5; D: .; CDR3: CASSRRGEETQYF; DNA: TGTGCCAGCAGTCGGAGGGGCGAGGAGACCCAGTACTTC
V: TRBV5-6; size: many; J: TRBJ1-1; D: .; CDR3: CASSLAFTEAFF; DNA: TGTGCCAGCAGCCTGGCCTTCACTGAAGCTTTCTTT
V: TRBV4-2; size: many; J: TRBJ2-3; D: TRBD2; CDR3: CASSQGTSGGTDTQYF; DNA: TGTGCCAGCAGCCAAGGGACTAGCGGGGGCACAGATACGCAGTATTTT
V: TRBV4-2; size: few; J: TRBJ2-7; D: .; CDR3: CASSQVTGSYEQYF; DNA: TGTGCCAGCAGCCAAGTAACGGGGTCCTACGAGCAGTACTTC
V: TRBV20-1; size: many; J: TRBJ2-3; D: .; CDR3: CSVGGGADTQYF; DNA: TGCAGTGTCGGCGGAGGGGCAGATACGCAGTATTTT
V: TRBV12-3/TRBV12-4; size: few; J: TRBJ2-1; D: .; CDR3: CASTLLQGGGYNEQFF; DNA: TGTGCCAGCACTTTATTACAGGGAGGAGGGTACAATGAGCAGTTCTTC
V: TRBV2; size: .; J: TRBJ1-2; D: .; CDR3: CASSASRHNYGYTF; DNA: TGTGCCAGCAGTGCGTCCCGACATAACTATGGCTACACCTTC
V: TRBV4-2; size: many; J: TRBJ2-5; D: .; CDR3: CASSQGSTETQYF; DNA: TGTGCCAGCAGCCAAGGGAGTACAGAGACCCAGTACTTC
V: TRBV18; size: many; J: TRBJ2-1; D: .; CDR3: CASSPPSDPEQFF; DNA: TGTGCCAGCTCACCACCTAGCGACCCTGAGCAGTTCTTC
V: TRBV5-6; size: many; J: TRBJ2-1; D: TRBD2; CDR3: CASSLELARHNEQFF; DNA: TGTGCCAGCAGCTTGGAACTAGCGAGGCACAATGAGCAGTTCTTC
V: TRBV11-2; size: many; J: TRBJ2-5; D: TRBD2; CDR3: CASSLIAGGLETQYF; DNA: TGTGCCAGCAGCTTAATAGCGGGGGGGCTGGAGACCCAGTACTTC
V: TRBV28; size: many; J: TRBJ2-7; D: .; CDR3: CASRAPPRSSYEQYF; DNA: TGTGCCAGCAGAGCCCCACCCAGGAGCTCCTACGAGCAGTACTTC
V: TRBV30; size: many; J: TRBJ1-1; D: TRBD1; CDR3: CALWDSPNTEAFF; DNA: TGTGCCCTGTGGGACAGCCCGAACACTGAAGCTTTCTTT
V: TRBV20-1; size: many; J: TRBJ2-2; D: .; CDR3: CSARGTANTGELFF; DNA: TGCAGTGCTAGAGGGACAGCGAACACCGGGGAGCTGTTTTTT
V: TRBV20-1; size: many; J: TRBJ2-3; D: TRBD1; CDR3: CSAADRDPTDTQYF; DNA: TGCAGTGCAGCGGACAGGGACCCCACAGATACGCAGTATTTT
V: TRBV21-1; size: many; J: TRBJ2-7; D: .; CDR3: CASSRLAYEQYF; DNA: TGTGCCAGCAGCAGGCTAGCCTACGAGCAGTACTTC
V: TRBV10-3; size: many; J: TRBJ2-5; D: .; CDR3: CAISGGPQETQYF; DNA: TGTGCCATCAGTGGGGGGCCCCAAGAGACCCAGTACTTC
V: TRBV20-1; size: few; J: TRBJ2-5; D: .; CDR3: CSARGGTQETQYF; DNA: TGCAGTGCTAGAGGGGGGACGCAAGAGACCCAGTACTTC
V: TRBV4-2; size: many; J: TRBJ2-7; D: TRBD2; CDR3: CASSKLSGLASEQYF; DNA: TGTGCCAGCAGCAAACTTTCGGGACTAGCGTCCGAGCAGTACTTC
V: TRBV5-1; size: many; J: TRBJ2-7; D: .; CDR3: CASSFPDSSSPPLYEQYF; DNA: TGCGCCAGCAGCTTTCCGGACAGTTCCTCACCCCCTCTCTACGAGCAGTACTTC
V: TRBV4-1; size: .; J: TRBJ2-5; D: .; CDR3: CASSQDETRNAVWGTQYF; DNA: TGCGCCAGCAGCCAAGATGAGACACGGAACGCGGTTTGGGGGACCCAGTACTTC
V: TRBV5-6; size: many; J: TRBJ1-1; D: .; CDR3: CASSLEKGFTEAFF; DNA: TGTGCCAGCAGCTTGGAGAAGGGCTTCACTGAAGCTTTCTTT
V: TRBV24-1; size: many; J: TRBJ2-3; D: TRBD1; CDR3: CATSDTGGADTQYF; DNA: TGTGCCACCAGTGACACAGGGGGCGCAGATACGCAGTATTTT
V: TRBV20-1; size: many; J: TRBJ2-3; D: .; CDR3: CSVSPYSGSTDTQYF; DNA: TGCAGTGTTTCGCCTTATAGCGGTAGCACAGATACGCAGTATTTT
V: TRBV20-1; size: many; J: TRBJ2-1; D: TRBD2; CDR3: CSARLLAGGFYNEQFF; DNA: TGCAGTGCTAGGTTACTAGCGGGAGGGTTCTACAATGAGCAGTTCTTC
V: TRBV28; size: .; J: TRBJ2-7; D: TRBD1; CDR3: CASSFSGTGDEQYF; DNA: TGTGCCAGCAGTTTTTCTGGGACAGGGGATGAGCAGTACTTC
V: TRBV12-3/TRBV12-4; size: many; J: TRBJ1-1; D: .; CDR3: CASSFLNTEAFF; DNA: TGTGCCAGCAGTTTCCTGAACACTGAAGCTTTCTTT
V: TRBV12-3/TRBV12-4; size: many; J: TRBJ1-1; D: .; CDR3: CASSFPPQWATEAFF; DNA: TGTGCCAGCAGTTTCCCCCCCCAGTGGGCCACTGAAGCTTTCTTT
V: TRBV28; size: many; J: TRBJ2-3; D: .; CDR3: CAILQSDTQYF; DNA: TGTGCCATCCTACAATCAGATACGCAGTATTTT
V: TRBV20-1; size: .; J: TRBJ1-1; D: .; CDR3: CSARPSLGSYTEAFF; DNA: TGCAGTGCTAGACCCTCTCTCGGGTCTTACACTGAAGCTTTCTTT
V: TRBV11-2; size: many; J: TRBJ2-7; D: TRBD2; CDR3: CASNPRTSTNEQYF; DNA: TGTGCCAGCAATCCCAGGACTAGCACGAACGAGCAGTACTTC
V: TRBV18; size: few; J: TRBJ2-1; D: .; CDR3: CASSPQQGGTYNEQFF; DNA: TGTGCCAGCTCACCGCAACAGGGGGGGACCTACAATGAGCAGTTCTTC
V: TRBV5-4; size: few; J: TRBJ2-3; D: TRBD2; CDR3: CASSLGLAGSTDTQYF; DNA: TGTGCCAGCAGCTTGGGGCTAGCGGGGAGCACAGATACGCAGTATTTT
V: TRBV5-1; size: few; J: TRBJ2-5; D: TRBD2; CDR3: CASSPGVGLAVQETQYF; DNA: TGCGCCAGCAGCCCCGGGGTTGGTCTAGCGGTCCAAGAGACCCAGTACTTC
V: TRBV28; size: .; J: TRBJ2-7; D: .; CDR3: CASRDGGDSYEQYF; DNA: TGTGCCAGCAGGGATGGGGGGGACAGTTACGAGCAGTACTTC
V: TRBV2; size: .; J: TRBJ2-3; D: TRBD2; CDR3: CASSDGLAGGPGVLDTQYF; DNA: TGTGCCAGCAGTGATGGTCTAGCGGGGGGGCCCGGGGTTTTAGATACGCAGTATTTT
V: TRBV7-9; size: many; J: TRBJ1-1; D: .; CDR3: CASSQSWGDTEAFF; DNA: TGTGCCAGCAGTCAGTCGTGGGGAGACACTGAAGCTTTCTTT
V: TRBV28; size: .; J: TRBJ2-1; D: .; CDR3: CASSVRGVSYNEQFF; DNA: TGTGCCAGCAGTGTAAGGGGTGTCTCCTACAATGAGCAGTTCTTC
V: TRBV5-6; size: .; J: TRBJ2-3; D: TRBD2; CDR3: CASSFALAGSTDTQYF; DNA: TGTGCCAGCAGCTTTGCTCTAGCGGGGAGCACAGATACGCAGTATTTT
V: TRBV2; size: many; J: TRBJ2-1; D: .; CDR3: CASKSGTPYNEQFF; DNA: TGTGCCAGCAAGTCCGGGACCCCATACAATGAGCAGTTCTTC
V: TRBV7-3; size: many; J: TRBJ1-2; D: TRBD1; CDR3: CASSEPGQRTYGYTF; DNA: TGTGCCAGCAGCGAACCGGGACAGAGAACCTATGGCTACACCTTC
V: TRBV27; size: many; J: TRBJ2-1; D: TRBD2; CDR3: CASSLWASGRNEQFF; DNA: TGTGCCAGCAGTTTATGGGCTAGCGGGAGGAATGAGCAGTTCTTC
V: TRBV28; size: many; J: TRBJ2-6; D: TRBD1; CDR3: CASSSGGAGANVLTF; DNA: TGTGCCAGCAGTTCAGGGGGCGCTGGGGCCAACGTCCTGACTTTC